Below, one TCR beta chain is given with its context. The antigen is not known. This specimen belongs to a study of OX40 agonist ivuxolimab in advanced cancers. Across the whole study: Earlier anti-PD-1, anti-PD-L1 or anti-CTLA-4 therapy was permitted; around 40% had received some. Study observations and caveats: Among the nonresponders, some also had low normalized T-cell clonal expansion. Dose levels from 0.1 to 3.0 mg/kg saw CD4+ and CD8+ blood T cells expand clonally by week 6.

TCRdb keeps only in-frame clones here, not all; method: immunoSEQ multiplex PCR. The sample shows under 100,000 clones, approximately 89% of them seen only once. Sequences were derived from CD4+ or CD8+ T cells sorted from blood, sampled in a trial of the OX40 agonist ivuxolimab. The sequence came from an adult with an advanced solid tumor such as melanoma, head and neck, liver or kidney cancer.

The chain's CDR3 is CASSSMAGGNQPQHF. The CDR3 nucleotides are TGTGCCAGCAGTTCTATGGCAGGGGGTAATCAGCCCCAGCATTTT. The J gene is TRBJ1-5, the V gene TRBV27; 7 bases are a match to TRBD1. With V trimmed by 4 bases and J by 4 bases, 7 bases remained unmatched. The CDR3 loop spans 15 amino acids. Germline lookup yields CDR1 MNHEY and CDR2 SMNVEV (reference sequence).